This TCR beta chain was recorded in a study of cytomegalovirus exposure and HLA in healthy donors. Study summary: Researchers previously reported finding some 110 million unique TCR beta sequences from approximately 200 million T cells.

The study ran its PCR with 60 Vbeta and 13 Jbeta primers. The protocol was immunoSEQ multiplex PCR, while the TCRdb copy is restricted to in-frame clones and leaves out a portion. The sample carries about 160,000 clones, roughly 78% recorded once. Study-wide findings and caveats: The study labeled 164 TCR beta chains cytomegalovirus-associated.

With V trimmed by 3 bases and J by 7 bases, 2 bases remained unmatched. This CDR3 region has 14 residues. The germline CDR1 and CDR2 sequences are SGHRS and YFSETQ. This clone has just one count. The antigen is undetermined. Material: PBMCs. This chain links TRBV5-1 with TRBJ2-1; TRBD2 matches at 12 bases. The clonotype comes from a woman in her thirties or forties in good health and CMV-seronegative. The CDR3 coding sequence is TGCGCCAGCAGCTCAGGACTAGCGGGGAATGAGCAGTTCTTC. This encodes CASSSGLAGNEQFF. The complete variable domain, with remaining parts taken from reference TRBV5-1 and TRBJ2-1, reads KAGVTQTPRYLIKTRGQQVTLSCSPISGHRSVSWYQQTPGQGLQFLFEYFSETQRNKGNFPGRFSGRQFSNSRSEMNVSTLELGDSALYLCASSSGLAGNEQFFGPGTRLTVL.